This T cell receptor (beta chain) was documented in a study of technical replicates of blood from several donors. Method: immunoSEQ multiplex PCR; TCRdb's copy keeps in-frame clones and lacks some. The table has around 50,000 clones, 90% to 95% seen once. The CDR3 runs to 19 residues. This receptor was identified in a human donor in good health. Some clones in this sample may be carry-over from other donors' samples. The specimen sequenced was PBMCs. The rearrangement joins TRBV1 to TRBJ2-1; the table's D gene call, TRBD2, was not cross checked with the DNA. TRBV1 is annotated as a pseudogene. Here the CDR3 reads CTSSQDRRTSGMKNNEQFF. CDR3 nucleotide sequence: TGCACCAGCAGCCAAGACCGACGTACTAGCGGGATGAAGAACAATGAGCAGTTCTTC.